Detailed here is one TCR beta chain. No antigen is known for it. Whereas donors were nominally healthy upon sampling, unrecorded immune exposures were probable. This specimen comes from a study of cytomegalovirus exposure and HLA in healthy donors. Germline CDR1 GTSNPN, CDR2 SVGIG (reference sequence). V was pared by 0 bases and J by 5 bases, with 13 bases between. This CDR3 contains 14 residues. The PCR made use of 60 Vbeta and 13 Jbeta primers. The table came from immunoSEQ multiplex PCR; TCRdb's copy has only in-frame clones and leaves some out. Seen in this sample are roughly 35,000 clones; the ten most common clones hold 3.4%. Whole-study findings and limits: Among TCR beta chains, those listed as cytomegalovirus-associated numbered around 160. For most subjects, TCR beta sequences were reported to predict HLA-A and HLA-B alleles with accuracy.

The sequence derives from a woman aged 40 to 50 in good health and CMV-seropositive. Sequenced sample: PBMCs. V gene TRBV30 combines with J gene TRBJ1-2; D not resolved. CDR3 DNA sequence: TGTGCCTGGAGTGTACCCTTGGCCACGTATGGCTACACCTTC. Protein sequence: CAWSVPLATYGYTF.